This TCR beta chain was profiled in a study of blood T cell repertoires in COVID-19. Study context: Spain, Italy and the United States supplied samples that represented acute and convalescent COVID-19.

Clones were read by immunoSEQ multiplex PCR, and TCRdb kept only the in-frame ones, dropping some. The data show about 150,000 clones, over 70% seen once. The receptor was derived from a man between 45 and 60 years old with active COVID-19. Sample: peripheral blood.

The CDR3 nucleotides read TGCGCCAGCAGTCCATCAGGGGGCTTTGGCTACACCTTC. It is translated as CASSPSGGFGYTF. This chain uses TRBV4-1 with TRBJ1-2, with 8 bases identical to TRBD1. The CDR3 covers 13 residues. The V gene's germline CDR1 is MGHRA and CDR2 YSYEKL. V shed 6 bases, J shed 7 bases, and the junction held 7 bases outside the gene matches.